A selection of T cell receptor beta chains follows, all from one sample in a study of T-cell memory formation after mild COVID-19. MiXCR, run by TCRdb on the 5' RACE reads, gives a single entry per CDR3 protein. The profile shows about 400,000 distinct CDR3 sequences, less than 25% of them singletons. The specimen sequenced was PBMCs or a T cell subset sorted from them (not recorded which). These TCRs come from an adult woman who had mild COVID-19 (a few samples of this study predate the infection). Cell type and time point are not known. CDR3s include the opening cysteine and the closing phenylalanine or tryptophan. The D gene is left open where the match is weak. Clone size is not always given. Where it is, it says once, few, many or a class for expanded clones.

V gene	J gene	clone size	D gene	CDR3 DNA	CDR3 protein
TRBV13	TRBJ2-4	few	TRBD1	TGTGCCAGCAGCACCAGACAGGGGGCGCTGGGGAACATTCAGTACTTC	CASSTRQGALGNIQYF
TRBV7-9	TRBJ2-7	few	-	TGTGCCAGCAGCTCCTCGGAGGACAGATACGAGCAGTACTTC	CASSSSEDRYEQYF
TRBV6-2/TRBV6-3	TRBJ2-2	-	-	TGTGCCAGCACCCCGGCACGGGGGCTGAACACCGGGGAGCTGTTTTTT	CASTPARGLNTGELFF
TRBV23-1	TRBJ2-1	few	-	TGCGCCAGCAGTCCGCTCAGGGATGAGCAGTTCTTC	CASSPLRDEQFF
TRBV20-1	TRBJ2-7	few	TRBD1	TGCAGTGCTCGGACAGGGAACGAGCAGTACTTC	CSARTGNEQYF
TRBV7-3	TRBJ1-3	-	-	TGTGCCAGCAGCTTAGGGAGTACCTCTGGAAACACCATATATTTT	CASSLGSTSGNTIYF
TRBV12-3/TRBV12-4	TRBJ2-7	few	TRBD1	TGTGCCAGCAGCAAGGGACAGGGGGCGTCCGAGCAGTACTTC	CASSKGQGASEQYF
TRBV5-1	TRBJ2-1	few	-	TGCGCCAGCAGCCCGTCGGTGGGGGGCCCCTACAATGAGCAGTTCTTC	CASSPSVGGPYNEQFF
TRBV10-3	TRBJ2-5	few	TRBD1	TGTGCCATCAGTGGACAGGGGTTACAAGAGACCCAGTACTTC	CAISGQGLQETQYF
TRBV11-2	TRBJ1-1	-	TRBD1	TGTGCCAGCAGCTTCGACAGGGGACGGAACACTGAAGCTTTCTTT	CASSFDRGRNTEAFF